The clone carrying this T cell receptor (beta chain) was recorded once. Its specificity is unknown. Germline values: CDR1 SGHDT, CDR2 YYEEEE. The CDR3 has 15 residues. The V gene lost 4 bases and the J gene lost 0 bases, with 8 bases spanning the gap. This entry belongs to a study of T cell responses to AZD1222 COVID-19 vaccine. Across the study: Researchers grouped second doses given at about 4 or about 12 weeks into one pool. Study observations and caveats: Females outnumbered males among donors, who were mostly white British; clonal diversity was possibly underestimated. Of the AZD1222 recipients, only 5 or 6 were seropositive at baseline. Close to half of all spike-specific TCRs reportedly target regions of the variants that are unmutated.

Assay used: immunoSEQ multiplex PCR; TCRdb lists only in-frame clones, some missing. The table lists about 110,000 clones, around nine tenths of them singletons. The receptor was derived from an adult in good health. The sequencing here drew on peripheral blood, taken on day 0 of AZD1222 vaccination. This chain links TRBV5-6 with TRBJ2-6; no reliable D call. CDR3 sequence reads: CASSPRDSGANVLTF. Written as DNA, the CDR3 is TGTGCCAGCAGCCCGCGAGACTCTGGGGCCAACGTCCTGACTTTC.